One and the same sample provided the 5 T cell receptor beta chains below, sequenced in a study of T cell repertoires in cytomegalovirus infection (dated by TCRdb to the late 2010s). The treatment or condition label, read with the paper, signifies: in vitro stimulation with specific CMV peptide epitopes to enrich CMV-specific T cells. The antigens for these receptors are not known. The listed sequencing device is Illumina HiSeq 1500. TCRdb reworked the public reads: Q25 trimming with fastp, MiXCR clone assembly, productive beta chains retained. All rows with the same CDR3 protein become a single entry with the most common DNA and genes. The sample table lists about 770,000 distinct CDR3 sequences, under 35% of them with a count of one. The ten biggest clones cover around 13% of the sample. This sample comprised cultured CD8+ T cells from PBMCs, obtained from culture after CMV antigen stimulation. The source of these receptors is a human donor in good health (CMV status not recorded). Some clones in this sample may be carry-over from other donors' samples.

The chain joins TRBV27 to TRBJ2-1; D perhaps matches TRBD1 (6 bases). V lost 7 bases and J 4 bases, leaving 14 bases between the germline ends. There are 14 residues in the CDR3. Per germline, CDR1 MNHEY and CDR2 SMNVEV (reference sequence). For the CDR3, the DNA is TGTGCCAGCAAAACCGGGACACAGTACAATGAGCAGTTCTTC. This gives the protein CASKTGTQYNEQFF.

This chain joins TRBV4-1 and TRBJ1-2; the D gene is possibly TRBD1 (6 bases). Germline loops: CDR1 MGHRA, CDR2 YSYEKL. The V end lost 4 bases, the J end lost 3 bases, and 15 bases lay between the germline ends. This CDR3 has 15 residues. As DNA, the CDR3 is TGCGCCAGCAGCCCTCCGACAGGACGGGACTATGGCTACACCTTC. It is translated as CASSPPTGRDYGYTF.

There are many counts of this clonotype. V and J are TRBV11-3 and TRBJ2-5; D might be TRBD2 (8 bases). The CDR3 is made up of 20 amino acids. Germline CDR1 SGHNT, CDR2 YENEEA. V was shortened by 3 bases and J by 4 bases, with 30 bases between the two germline ends. The CDR3 reads CASSFKRRGRPPSGRETQYF. The CDR3 DNA reads TGTGCCAGCAGCTTTAAAAGGAGGGGGCGCCCACCTAGCGGGCGAGAGACCCAGTACTTC.

The chain recombines TRBV10-3 with TRBJ2-2, with D perhaps TRBD1 (5 bases). This CDR3 spans 15 amino acids. The ends were cut back, 8 bases at V and 1 base at J, with 14 bases in the middle. Per germline, CDR1 ENHRY and CDR2 SYGVKD. CDR3 loop: CAIPGQGRNTGELFF. CDR3 DNA: TGTGCCATCCCAGGCCAGGGCAGGAACACCGGGGAGCTGTTTTTT.

In this sample, this clonotype turned up many times. The gene calls are TRBV6-6 and TRBJ2-7; D is unclear. Germline V lookup: CDR1 MNHNY, CDR2 SVGAGI (reference sequence). Trimming left V 0 bases short and J 4 bases short, with 25 bases between. The CDR3 is 19 residues long. The DNA for the CDR3 is TGTGCCAGCAGTTACTCTCCCGCCATTGCTGAGTCCCCGTCATACGAGCAGTACGTC. Encoded protein: CASSYSPAIAESPSYEQYV.